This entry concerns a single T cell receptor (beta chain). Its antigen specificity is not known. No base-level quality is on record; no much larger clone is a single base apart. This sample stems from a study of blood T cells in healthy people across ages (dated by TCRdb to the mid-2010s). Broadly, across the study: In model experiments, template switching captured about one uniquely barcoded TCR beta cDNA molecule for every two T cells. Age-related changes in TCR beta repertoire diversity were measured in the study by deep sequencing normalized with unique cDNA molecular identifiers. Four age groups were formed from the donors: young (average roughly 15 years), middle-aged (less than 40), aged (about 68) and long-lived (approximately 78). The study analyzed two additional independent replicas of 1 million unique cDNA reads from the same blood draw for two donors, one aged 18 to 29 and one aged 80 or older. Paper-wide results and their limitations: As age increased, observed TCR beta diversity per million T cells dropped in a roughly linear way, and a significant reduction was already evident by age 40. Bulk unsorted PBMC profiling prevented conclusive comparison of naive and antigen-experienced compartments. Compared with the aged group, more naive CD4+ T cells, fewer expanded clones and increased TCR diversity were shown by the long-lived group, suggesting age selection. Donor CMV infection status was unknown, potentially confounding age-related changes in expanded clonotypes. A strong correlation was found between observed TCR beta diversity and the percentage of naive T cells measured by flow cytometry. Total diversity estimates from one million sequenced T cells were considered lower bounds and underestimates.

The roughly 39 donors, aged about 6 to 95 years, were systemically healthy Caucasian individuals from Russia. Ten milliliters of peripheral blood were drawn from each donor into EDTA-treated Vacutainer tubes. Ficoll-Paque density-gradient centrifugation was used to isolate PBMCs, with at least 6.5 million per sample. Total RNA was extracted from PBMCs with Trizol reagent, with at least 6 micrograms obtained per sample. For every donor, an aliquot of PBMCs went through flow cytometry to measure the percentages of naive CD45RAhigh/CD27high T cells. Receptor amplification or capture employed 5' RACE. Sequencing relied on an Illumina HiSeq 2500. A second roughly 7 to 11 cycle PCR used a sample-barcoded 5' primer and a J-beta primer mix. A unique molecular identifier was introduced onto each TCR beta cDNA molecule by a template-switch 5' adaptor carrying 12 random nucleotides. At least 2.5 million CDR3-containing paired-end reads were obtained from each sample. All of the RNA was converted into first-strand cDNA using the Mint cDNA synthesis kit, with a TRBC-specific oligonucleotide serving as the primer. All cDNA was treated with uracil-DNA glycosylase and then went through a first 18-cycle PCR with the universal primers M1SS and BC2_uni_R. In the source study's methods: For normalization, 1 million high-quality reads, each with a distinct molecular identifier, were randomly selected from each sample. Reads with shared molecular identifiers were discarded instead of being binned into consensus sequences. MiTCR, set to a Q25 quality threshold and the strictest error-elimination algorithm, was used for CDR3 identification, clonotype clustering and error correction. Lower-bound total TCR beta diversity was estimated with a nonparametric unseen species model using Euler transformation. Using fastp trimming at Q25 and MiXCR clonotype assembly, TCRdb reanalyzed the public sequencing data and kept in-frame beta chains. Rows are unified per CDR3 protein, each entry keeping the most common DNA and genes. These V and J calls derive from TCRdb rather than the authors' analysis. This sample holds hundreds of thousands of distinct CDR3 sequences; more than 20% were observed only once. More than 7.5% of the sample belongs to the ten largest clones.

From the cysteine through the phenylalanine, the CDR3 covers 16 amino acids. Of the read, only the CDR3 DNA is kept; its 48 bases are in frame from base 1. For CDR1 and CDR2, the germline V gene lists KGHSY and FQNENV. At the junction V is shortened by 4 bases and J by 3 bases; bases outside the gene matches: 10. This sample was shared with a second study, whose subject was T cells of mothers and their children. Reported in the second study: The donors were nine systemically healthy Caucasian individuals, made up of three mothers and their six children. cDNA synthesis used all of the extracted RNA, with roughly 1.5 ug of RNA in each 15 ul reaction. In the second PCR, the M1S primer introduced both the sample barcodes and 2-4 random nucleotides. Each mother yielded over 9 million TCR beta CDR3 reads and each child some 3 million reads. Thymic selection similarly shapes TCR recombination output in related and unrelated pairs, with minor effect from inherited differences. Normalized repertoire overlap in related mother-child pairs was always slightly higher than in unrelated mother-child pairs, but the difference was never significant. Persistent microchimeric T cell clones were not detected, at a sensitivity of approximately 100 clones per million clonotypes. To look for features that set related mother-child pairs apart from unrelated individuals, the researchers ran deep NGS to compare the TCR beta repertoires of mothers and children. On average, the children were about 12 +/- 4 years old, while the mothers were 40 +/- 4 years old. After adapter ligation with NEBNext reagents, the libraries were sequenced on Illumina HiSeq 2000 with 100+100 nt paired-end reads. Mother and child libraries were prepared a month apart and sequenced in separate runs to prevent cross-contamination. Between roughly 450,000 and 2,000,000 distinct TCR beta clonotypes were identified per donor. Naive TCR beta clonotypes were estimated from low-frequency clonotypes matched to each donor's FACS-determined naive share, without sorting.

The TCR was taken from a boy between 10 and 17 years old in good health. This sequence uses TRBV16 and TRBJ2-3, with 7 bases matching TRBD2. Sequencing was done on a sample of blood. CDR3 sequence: CASSLTVAGTTDTQYF. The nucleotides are TGTGCCAGCAGCCTTACCGTAGCGGGCACGACAGATACGCAGTATTTT.